The rows below give T cell receptor beta chains drawn from one sample of a study of T cell repertoires in cytomegalovirus infection. Each CDR3 protein gets one entry after TCRdb re-called the reads with MiXCR. The sample lists roughly 640,000 distinct CDR3 sequences; less than 25% were seen once. The sequenced material came from CD8+ T cells from PBMCs. The receptors shown here come from a human donor in good health (CMV status not recorded). Some clones in this sample may be carry-over from other donors' samples. Each CDR3 is given with its conserved first and last residue. Fields, in order: J gene, clone size, D gene, V gene, CDR3 protein, CDR3 DNA. The D gene is left open where the match is weak. Clone size is given for some rows only: seen once, a few or many times, or a class if the clone is expanded.

>TRBJ2-5|few|TRBD1|TRBV29-1
CSVDRGQETQYF
TGCAGCGTCGACAGGGGGCAAGAGACCCAGTACTTC
>TRBJ2-5|NA|NA|TRBV9
CASSPPQAEETQYF
TGTGCCAGCAGCCCCCCCCAGGCGGAAGAGACCCAGTACTTC
>TRBJ2-1|NA|NA|TRBV19
CASSVGASEQFF
TGTGCCAGTAGTGTAGGGGCGAGTGAGCAGTTCTTC
>TRBJ2-1|NA|NA|TRBV29-1
CSVVGGAGIAYNEQFF
TGCAGCGTTGTCGGCGGGGCGGGCATTGCCTACAATGAGCAGTTCTTC
>TRBJ2-7|many|TRBD2|TRBV7-8
CASSARGGSSYEQYF
TGTGCCAGCAGCGCGCGGGGGGGGAGCTCCTACGAGCAGTACTTC
>TRBJ1-5|NA|NA|TRBV5-1
CASSLVLGQPQHF
TGCGCCAGCAGCTTGGTTCTGGGGCAGCCCCAGCATTTT
>TRBJ1-6|NA|NA|TRBV7-9
CASSLATRDRNSPLHF
TGTGCCAGCAGCTTAGCGACCCGAGACAGAAATTCACCCCTCCACTTT
>TRBJ1-1|NA|NA|TRBV7-2
CASGQGLLTEAFF
TGTGCCAGCGGCCAGGGACTGCTCACTGAAGCTTTCTTT
>TRBJ2-2|NA|NA|TRBV20-1
CSASRTNTGELFF
TGCAGTGCTAGCAGGACGAACACCGGGGAGCTGTTTTTT
>TRBJ1-6|many|NA|TRBV12-3/TRBV12-4
CASRWGLSSYNSPLHF
TGTGCCAGCAGATGGGGCTTGAGCTCCTATAATTCACCCCTCCACTTT
>TRBJ2-5|NA|TRBD1|TRBV19
CASQPRQGAETQYF
TGTGCCAGCCAGCCCCGACAGGGAGCAGAGACCCAGTACTTC
>TRBJ2-2|many|NA|TRBV5-8
CASSPGQGTGELFF
TGTGCCAGCAGCCCAGGACAAGGCACCGGGGAGCTGTTTTTT
>TRBJ2-1|NA|NA|TRBV10-2
CATLGIDNEQFF
TGCGCCACCCTGGGAATCGACAATGAGCAGTTCTTC
>TRBJ2-1|few|NA|TRBV5-1
CASSLVFESVLLDNEQFF
TGCGCCAGCAGCTTGGTGTTTGAGTCGGTCCTTCTGGACAATGAGCAGTTCTTC
>TRBJ2-3|many|NA|TRBV6-6
CASSYSVTSTDTQYF
TGTGCCAGCAGTTACTCGGTCACCTCCACAGATACGCAGTATTTT
>TRBJ1-1|few|NA|TRBV4-1
CASSQDPGTVNTEAFF
TGCGCCAGCAGCCAAGATCCCGGGACGGTGAACACTGAAGCTTTCTTT
>TRBJ2-7|few|NA|TRBV7-6
CASSLTYGALSEQYF
TGTGCCAGCAGCTTAACTTATGGGGCCCTCTCCGAGCAGTACTTC
>TRBJ2-3|many|NA|TRBV28
CATLSGGDTQYF
TGTGCCACCCTTTCCGGAGGGGATACGCAGTATTTT
>TRBJ1-2|NA|NA|TRBV20-1
CSAQSPYGYTF
TGCAGTGCTCAGTCCCCCTATGGCTACACCTTC
>TRBJ1-6|few|NA|TRBV28
CASSAPEPNSPLHF
TGTGCCAGCAGTGCTCCGGAACCAAATTCACCCCTCCACTTT
>TRBJ1-5|few|TRBD1|TRBV25-1
CASSEWGIGQDFNQPQHF
TGTGCCAGCAGTGAATGGGGAATCGGACAGGACTTCAATCAGCCCCAGCATTTT
>TRBJ2-2|NA|TRBD2|TRBV7-8
CASSLVSSGGAGGELFF
TGTGCCAGCAGCTTAGTTTCTAGCGGGGGGGCCGGCGGGGAGCTGTTTTTT
>TRBJ2-2|NA|TRBD1|TRBV19
CASRRQGEPRAGELFF
TGTGCCAGCAGACGACAGGGCGAGCCTAGGGCCGGGGAGCTGTTTTTT
>TRBJ1-4|few|NA|TRBV29-1
CSVEGGEKLFF
TGCAGCGTTGAAGGGGGAGAAAAACTGTTTTTT
>TRBJ2-7|NA|NA|TRBV12-3/TRBV12-4
CASSFGAVRSYEQYF
TGTGCCAGCAGTTTCGGGGCGGTTCGCTCCTACGAGCAGTACTTC
>TRBJ1-1|few|NA|TRBV5-1
CASSLWRSKPQGLGSTEAFF
TGCGCCAGCAGCTTGTGGAGATCTAAGCCTCAGGGGTTGGGCTCCACTGAAGCTTTCTTT
>TRBJ2-5|NA|NA|TRBV19
CASSEDWETQYF
TGTGCCAGTAGTGAGGACTGGGAGACCCAGTACTTC
>TRBJ1-4|NA|NA|TRBV12-3/TRBV12-4
CASSTTMGPGAPNEKLFF
TGTGCCAGCAGCACCACAATGGGTCCAGGGGCCCCAAATGAAAAACTGTTTTTT
>TRBJ2-7|NA|NA|TRBV5-4
CASGRGEQYF
TGTGCCAGCGGGCGGGGCGAGCAGTACTTC
>TRBJ1-2|few|NA|TRBV9
CASSVNRNNYGYTF
TGTGCCAGCAGCGTAAACCGTAATAACTATGGCTACACCTTC
>TRBJ1-6|few|TRBD1|TRBV28
CASSFSYRGNSPLHF
TGTGCCAGCAGTTTTTCTTACAGGGGAAACTCACCCCTCCACTTT
>TRBJ2-1|many|TRBD2|TRBV7-6
CASSLAVTSGGNEQFF
TGTGCCAGCAGCTTAGCGGTGACTAGCGGGGGGAATGAGCAGTTCTTC
>TRBJ2-1|few|NA|TRBV28
CASSLTPGTRGSAIYNEQFF
TGTGCCAGCAGTTTAACCCCGGGGACGAGGGGGAGTGCGATTTACAATGAGCAGTTCTTC
>TRBJ2-3|few|NA|TRBV7-9
CASSLGTTAPDTQYF
TGTGCCAGCAGCTTAGGAACCACGGCCCCAGATACGCAGTATTTT
>TRBJ2-5|many|TRBD2|TRBV7-2
CASSPGLAGVQETQYF
TGTGCCAGCAGCCCGGGACTAGCGGGGGTCCAAGAGACCCAGTACTTC
>TRBJ2-1|many|NA|TRBV7-2
CASSSTPSKNEQFF
TGTGCCAGCAGCTCCACGCCCAGCAAGAATGAGCAGTTCTTC
>TRBJ2-1|NA|NA|TRBV6-6
CASSYSRQGGTYNEQFF
TGTGCCAGCAGTTACTCGAGGCAGGGGGGTACCTACAATGAGCAGTTCTTC
>TRBJ1-1|few|NA|TRBV20-1
CSARGRGDTEAFF
TGCAGTGCTAGGGGCAGGGGAGACACTGAAGCTTTCTTT
>TRBJ2-3|NA|TRBD1|TRBV27
CASSLTTGRTDTQYF
TGTGCCAGCAGTTTAACGACAGGGCGCACAGATACGCAGTATTTT
>TRBJ1-6|few|NA|TRBV10-2
CASSDGDDRSPLHF
TGCGCCAGCAGTGACGGGGACGATAGGTCACCCCTCCACTTT
>TRBJ2-5|NA|NA|TRBV2
CASSESTRTYQETQYF
TGTGCCAGCAGTGAAAGTACTCGCACGTACCAAGAGACCCAGTACTTC
>TRBJ1-2|few|NA|TRBV20-1
CSARDQAKDYGYTF
TGCAGTGCTAGAGATCAGGCCAAAGACTATGGCTACACCTTC
>TRBJ2-1|few|TRBD2|TRBV28
CASSFVRGGLYNEQFF
TGTGCCAGCAGTTTCGTCCGGGGAGGGCTATACAATGAGCAGTTCTTC
>TRBJ2-6|NA|NA|TRBV7-9
CASRRANVLTF
TGTGCCAGCCGGCGGGCCAACGTCCTGACTTTC
>TRBJ2-1|many|NA|TRBV7-8
CASNSRGNEQFF
TGTGCCAGCAACTCAAGAGGGAATGAGCAGTTCTTC
>TRBJ2-7|NA|NA|TRBV20-1
CSVKMIRGTYEQYF
TGCAGTGTCAAAATGATCCGGGGAACCTACGAGCAGTACTTC
>TRBJ2-3|few|NA|TRBV7-6
CASSLVAGGENTQYF
TGTGCCAGCAGCTTAGTTGCGGGTGGGGAAAATACGCAGTATTTT
>TRBJ2-5|many|NA|TRBV11-2
CASTNERGRETQYF
TGTGCCAGCACTAACGAACGGGGTAGGGAGACCCAGTACTTC
>TRBJ1-3|many|TRBD1|TRBV10-3
CAISERTGVNTIYF
TGTGCCATCAGTGAGCGGACAGGGGTAAACACCATATATTTT
>TRBJ1-4|few|NA|TRBV4-2
CASSHPNLATNEKLFF
TGTGCCAGCAGCCACCCTAACCTTGCAACTAATGAAAAACTGTTTTTT
>TRBJ1-5|NA|NA|TRBV7-3
CASSQGPNKPQHF
TGTGCCAGCAGCCAGGGTCCCAATAAGCCCCAGCATTTT
>TRBJ1-1|few|NA|TRBV19
CASSISGFSTEAFF
TGTGCCAGTAGTATTTCAGGGTTTTCCACTGAAGCTTTCTTT
>TRBJ1-1|NA|NA|TRBV19
CASRHRSAEAFF
TGTGCCAGCCGCCACAGATCCGCTGAAGCTTTCTTT
>TRBJ2-4|NA|TRBD2|TRBV20-1
CSARDRRGAAKNIQYF
TGCAGTGCTAGAGACCGGCGGGGGGCAGCCAAAAACATTCAGTACTTC
>TRBJ1-2|NA|NA|TRBV7-9
CASTNTGLDYYTF
TGTGCCAGCACCAATACAGGGTTGGACTACTACACCTTC
>TRBJ2-1|few|NA|TRBV20-1
CSAIPSVGFYNEQFF
TGCAGTGCTATCCCTAGCGTGGGCTTTTACAATGAGCAGTTCTTC
>TRBJ2-1|many|NA|TRBV7-6
CASSLRLGASNEQFF
TGTGCCAGCAGCTTACGGTTGGGGGCTAGCAATGAGCAGTTCTTC
>TRBJ2-1|few|NA|TRBV29-1
CSVVSRQTAYNEQFF
TGCAGCGTTGTCTCCAGGCAGACTGCCTACAATGAGCAGTTCTTC
>TRBJ2-4|NA|TRBD2|TRBV3-1
CASSQEERGGRGAKNIQYF
TGTGCCAGCAGCCAAGAGGAACGGGGGGGAAGAGGAGCCAAAAACATTCAGTACTTC
>TRBJ2-7|NA|NA|TRBV6-6
CASSFPGELEYEQYF
TGTGCCAGCAGTTTTCCAGGGGAATTGGAATACGAGCAGTACTTC